This T cell receptor beta chain was captured by sequencing in a study of T cell changes during pregnancy in multiple sclerosis. The assay was immunoSEQ multiplex PCR, and TCRdb's table has in-frame clones only and misses some. The table includes about 28,000 clones, 90% to 95% detected once. J gave up 3 bases and V 0 bases, and 3 bases lay outside the gene matches. The CDR3 runs 14 residues. Germline CDR1 SGHDT, CDR2 YYEEEE. The V and J genes are TRBV5-6 and TRBJ2-7, with 7 bases that match TRBD2. The source was CD8+ T cells from peripheral blood mononuclear cells, collected before pregnancy. The receptor comes from a female donor with multiple sclerosis, enrolled in a pregnancy study. CDR3 sequence: CASSLGASGYEQYF. The CDR3 DNA reads as TGTGCCAGCAGCTTGGGGGCTAGCGGCTACGAGCAGTACTTC.